Listed below are T cell receptor beta chains from one sample, sequenced in a study of early T cells in non-severe SARS-CoV-2 infection. Each CDR3 protein gets one entry after TCRdb re-called the 5' RACE reads with MiXCR. The sample lists 55,000 to 75,000 distinct CDR3 sequences, roughly 8% occurring once. The sequenced material came from whole blood. The receptors were gathered from an adult who was a healthcare worker with PCR-confirmed SARS-CoV-2 infection or an uninfected control (not recorded which). CDR3s include the opening cysteine and the closing phenylalanine or tryptophan. Fields, in order: clone size, D gene, V gene, J gene, CDR3 protein, CDR3 DNA. A D gene is named only where the DNA matches it firmly. Only part of the rows carry a size: once, few, many, or a class if the clone is expanded.

abundance: NA; d_gene: TRBD1; v_gene: TRBV28; j_gene: TRBJ1-6; CDR3aa: CASSAQSTGEASPLHF; CDR3nt: TGTGCCAGCAGTGCTCAATCGACAGGGGAAGCTTCACCCCTCCACTTT
abundance: few; d_gene: TRBD2; v_gene: TRBV15; j_gene: TRBJ2-7; CDR3aa: CATAPRGAYEQYF; CDR3nt: TGTGCCACCGCTCCCCGGGGGGCCTACGAGCAGTACTTC
abundance: many; d_gene: NA; v_gene: TRBV5-1; j_gene: TRBJ1-4; CDR3aa: CASSSSPGFGSEKLFF; CDR3nt: TGCGCCAGCAGTTCCTCCCCGGGGTTTGGCTCGGAAAAACTGTTTTTT
abundance: once; d_gene: NA; v_gene: TRBV20-1; j_gene: TRBJ1-1; CDR3aa: CSASPGPMNTEAFF; CDR3nt: TGCAGTGCCTCCCCGGGCCCGATGAACACTGAAGCTTTCTTT
abundance: NA; d_gene: NA; v_gene: TRBV6-5; j_gene: TRBJ1-2; CDR3aa: CASSYGGYTF; CDR3nt: TGTGCCAGCAGTTACGGTGGCTACACCTTC
abundance: NA; d_gene: NA; v_gene: TRBV11-2; j_gene: TRBJ2-7; CDR3aa: CASTLQGGAYEQYF; CDR3nt: TGTGCCAGCACCTTACAGGGAGGCGCCTACGAGCAGTACTTC
abundance: NA; d_gene: TRBD2; v_gene: TRBV20-1; j_gene: TRBJ2-1; CDR3aa: CGAWTSGLGLYNEQFF; CDR3nt: TGCGGTGCTTGGACTTCGGGACTAGGCCTCTACAATGAGCAGTTCTTC
abundance: medium-sized; d_gene: NA; v_gene: TRBV7-8; j_gene: TRBJ1-1; CDR3aa: CASSLGADQGAFF; CDR3nt: TGTGCCAGCAGCTTAGGTGCGGACCAGGGGGCTTTCTTT
abundance: many; d_gene: NA; v_gene: TRBV10-2; j_gene: TRBJ1-2; CDR3aa: CASTPGTVERGYTF; CDR3nt: TGCGCCAGCACTCCCGGGACCGTGGAGCGTGGCTACACCTTC
abundance: many; d_gene: TRBD1; v_gene: TRBV6-6; j_gene: TRBJ2-5; CDR3aa: CASSYFLQGSEETQYF; CDR3nt: TGTGCCAGCAGTTACTTTTTACAGGGGTCGGAGGAGACCCAGTACTTC
abundance: many; d_gene: NA; v_gene: TRBV20-1; j_gene: TRBJ1-2; CDR3aa: CSAREAVANYGYTF; CDR3nt: TGCAGTGCTAGGGAGGCGGTAGCTAACTATGGCTACACCTTC
abundance: NA; d_gene: NA; v_gene: TRBV28; j_gene: TRBJ2-5; CDR3aa: CASSQRGSPQETQYF; CDR3nt: TGTGCCAGCAGCCAAAGGGGAAGCCCCCAAGAGACCCAGTACTTC
abundance: NA; d_gene: NA; v_gene: TRBV6-6; j_gene: TRBJ2-3; CDR3aa: CASSPPGGDTQYF; CDR3nt: TGTGCCAGCAGTCCTCCGGGCGGAGATACGCAGTATTTT
abundance: many; d_gene: TRBD2; v_gene: TRBV5-1; j_gene: TRBJ2-7; CDR3aa: CASSLGTSDYYEQYF; CDR3nt: TGCGCCAGCAGCCTAGGGACTAGCGATTACTACGAGCAGTACTTC
abundance: many; d_gene: NA; v_gene: TRBV5-1; j_gene: TRBJ2-7; CDR3aa: CASSFLDSQGGEQYF; CDR3nt: TGCGCCAGCAGCTTTTTGGACAGCCAAGGTGGGGAGCAGTACTTC
abundance: NA; d_gene: NA; v_gene: TRBV4-2; j_gene: TRBJ1-4; CDR3aa: CASSGGRGAANEKLFF; CDR3nt: TGTGCCAGCAGCGGAGGGAGGGGCGCGGCTAATGAAAAACTGTTTTTT
abundance: many; d_gene: NA; v_gene: TRBV18; j_gene: TRBJ2-6; CDR3aa: CASSPQGNGANVLTF; CDR3nt: TGTGCCAGCTCACCACAGGGGAATGGGGCCAACGTCCTGACTTTC
abundance: many; d_gene: NA; v_gene: TRBV29-1; j_gene: TRBJ2-6; CDR3aa: CSVDPTGANVLTF; CDR3nt: TGCAGCGTTGACCCAACTGGGGCCAACGTCCTGACTTTC